The clone carrying this T cell receptor beta chain was seen at least ten times. The antigen is undetermined. The data are from a study of T cells in Graves' hyperthyroidism and ophthalmopathy. Overall study results and limits: Prediction of ophthalmopathy progression came a median approximately 6.6 months pre-onset. Most clonotypes expanded in the thyroid (above 0.001) were also present in blood.

No progression to ophthalmopathy during 18 months of follow-up defined stable disease. Newly diagnosed patients aged 18 to 65 had hyperthyroidism of under 2 months' duration. Researchers amplified the TCR beta CDR3 regions from RNA transcripts. RT-PCR in the first round (using the HTBI primer set) targeted the TCR CDR3. Each CDR3 protein is one row after TCRdb ran MiXCR on the multiplex PCR reads. The sample consists of roughly 170,000 distinct CDR3 sequences, about 18% of them appearing once. The sequence was obtained from a woman in her fifties or sixties with Graves' hyperthyroidism. Sequencing input: blood.

The CDR3 nucleotides are TGCGCCAGCAGCCTCACGTATGCGGGGAAAGAGACCCAGTACTTC. Protein: CASSLTYAGKETQYF. The genes are TRBV5-1 and TRBJ2-5, with a weak D call TRBD2 (6 bases). V lost 4 bases and J 3 bases, leaving 16 bases between the germline ends. This CDR3 has 15 residues. Germline CDR1 reads SGHRS; CDR2 reads YFSETQ.